Listed here are 22 T cell receptor beta chains from one sample, sequenced in a study of T cells expressing NK-cell markers. TCRdb reprocessed the 5' RACE reads; each CDR3 protein has one entry and no DNA is given. Its table lists roughly 380,000 distinct CDR3 sequences. Sequenced material: blood T cells: a sorted CD56 or NKG2C T cell subset, CD4+ or CD8+ T cells, or bulk PBMC T cells (not recorded which). The receptors come from a man aged 18-75 years in good health.

The chain joins TRBV6-6 to TRBJ2-7; the D call of TRBD2 rests on TCRdb alone, since no DNA is present to check it. In germline, CDR1 is MNHNY, CDR2 SVGAGI (reference sequence). The CDR3 runs to 13 residues. This chain's CDR3 is CASNGGPSYEQYF.

This rearrangement joins TRBV10-2 to TRBJ2-7. CDR3 length: 16 amino acids. Germline CDR1 WSHSY, CDR2 SAAADI. The CDR3 loop reads CASSEYLKTATYEQYF.

V gene TRBV3-1 combines with J gene TRBJ1-5; TCRdb's D call, TRBD1, is unchecked because there is no DNA. There are 14 residues in the CDR3. Germline values: CDR1 LGHDT, CDR2 YNNKEL (reference sequence). The CDR3 region is CASSQGTGNQPQHF.

This chain joins TRBV19 and TRBJ2-5; the D call from TCRdb, TRBD1, cannot be confirmed without DNA. Germline CDR1 LNHDA, CDR2 SQIVND (reference sequence). The CDR3 is 13 amino acids. CDR3 residues: CASSPGAVETQYF.

V gene TRBV2 combines with J gene TRBJ1-6. This CDR3 has 13 amino acids. Germline loops: CDR1 SNHLY, CDR2 FYNNEI. This CDR3 is CASSERSNSPLHF.

This chain uses TRBV10-3 with TRBJ2-1; the D call from TCRdb, TRBD1, cannot be confirmed without DNA. Germline loops: CDR1 ENHRY, CDR2 SYGVKD. CDR3 length: 13 amino acids. The CDR3 protein is CAIRGQGGNEQFF.

This chain joins TRBV6-2 or TRBV6-3 and TRBJ1-2. The CDR3 extends over 13 amino acids. In germline, CDR1 is MNHEY, CDR2 SVGEGT. The CDR3 region is CASTQGSSGGYTF.

This chain joins TRBV15 and TRBJ1-1. CDR1 and CDR2 from the germline V gene are LNHNV and YYDKDF (reference sequence). The CDR3 is 12 residues long. The CDR3: CATSRVLSEAFF.

The chain employs TRBV7-3 and TRBJ1-1. This CDR3 spans 15 amino acids. Germline V CDR1 and CDR2: SGHTA, FQGTGA. The CDR3 loop reads CASSLTGETNTEAFF.

This chain connects TRBV5-1 to TRBJ2-2; lacking DNA, the TRBD1 call made by TCRdb goes unchecked. Germline V gene data show CDR1 as SGHRS and CDR2 as YFSETQ. The CDR3 length is 18 residues. Here the CDR3 reads CASSPGPGTGGKHGELFF.

The chain links TRBV7-9 to TRBJ1-2; TCRdb's assignment of TRBD1 cannot be checked, as there is no DNA. The CDR3 has 14 residues. Per the germline V gene, CDR1 is SEHNR and CDR2 is FQNEAQ (reference sequence). The CDR3 sequence: CASSQGRGNYGYTF.

This chain uses TRBV20-1 with TRBJ2-2. The CDR3 length is 14 residues. Germline lookup yields CDR1 DFQATT and CDR2 SNEGSKA (reference sequence). CDR3 in amino acids: CSARGSTNTGELFF.

CDR3 loop: CSARGQAKETQYF. J is TRBJ2-5 and V is TRBV29-1; TCRdb picks TRBD1, but there is no DNA to check that call. Germline-derived CDR1 and CDR2 are SQVTM and ANQGSEA. This CDR3 is built from 13 residues.

The chain uses TRBV20-1 and TRBJ2-1; TCRdb reports TRBD1, a call that lacks DNA to check it against. This CDR3 region has 13 residues. Per the germline V gene, CDR1 is DFQATT and CDR2 is SNEGSKA (reference sequence). The CDR3 spells CSPGQGLSNEQFF.

The gene calls are TRBV19 and TRBJ2-2; TCRdb designates TRBD1, a call that cannot be tested without DNA. The CDR3 totals 17 residues. The V gene's germline CDR1 is LNHDA and CDR2 SQIVND (reference sequence). The CDR3 is CASSMGQGAIWTGELFF.

The chain links TRBV7-3 to TRBJ2-2. The CDR3 loop spans 13 amino acids. Germline CDR1 SGHTA, CDR2 FQGTGA. CDR3 in amino acids: CASRHTNTGELFF.

The CDR3 is CASSVLGTGAQPQHF. This chain links TRBV7-2 with TRBJ1-5; TCRdb lists TRBD1, though no DNA is available to test this call. Germline V gene sequence: CDR1 SGHTA, CDR2 FQGNSA. The CDR3 length is 15 residues.

CDR3 sequence: CASSKHNTGLAGVYEEGTQYF. V gene TRBV11-2 combines with J gene TRBJ2-5; lacking DNA, the TRBD2 call made by TCRdb goes unchecked. CDR3 size: 21 residues. Germline CDR1 SGHAT, CDR2 FQNNGV. Filled out from reference TRBV11-2 and TRBJ2-5, the complete variable domain reads EAGVAQSPRYKIIEKRQSVAFWCNPISGHATLYWYQQILGQGPKLLIQFQNNGVVDDSQLPKDRFSAERLKGVDSTLKIQPAKLEDSAVYLCASSKHNTGLAGVYEEGTQYFGPGTRLLVL.

V usage is TRBV19 and J usage is TRBJ2-3; without DNA, the TCRdb call of TRBD1 cannot be checked. CDR3 length: 13 residues. Germline V gene sequence: CDR1 LNHDA, CDR2 SQIVND (reference sequence). The CDR3 here is CASGAGHRDTQYF.

The V and J genes are TRBV7-8 and TRBJ2-2. Germline CDR1 SGHVS, CDR2 FQNEAQ. The CDR3 spans 16 residues. The CDR3 loop is CASSLIPAKNTGELFF.

The rearrangement uses TRBV12-3 or TRBV12-4 and TRBJ2-3. This CDR3 is built from 14 residues. Here the CDR3 reads CASSMVGSRDTQYF.

The V gene is TRBV20-1, the J gene TRBJ2-1; with no DNA, the TCRdb D assignment of TRBD1 cannot be verified. This CDR3 contains 14 residues. Germline V gene lookup returns CDR1 DFQATT and CDR2 SNEGSKA (reference sequence). The CDR3 loop is CSATRGMSNNEQFF.